This TCR beta chain was documented in a study of shared clonotypes between healthy human individuals. In the study overall: Used for every donor were three CD4 naive, three CD4 memory, two CD8 naive and one CD8 memory plate.

CD45RO-negative cells were positively selected for CCR7, leaving out terminally differentiated effector memory CD45RA+ cells. Trimming removed 0 bases at V and 4 bases at J, with 10 bases between. Germline-derived CDR1 and CDR2 are MGHRA and YSYEKL. The CDR3 contains 15 residues. Some clones are missing from TCRdb's copy, which holds only in-frame ones; the method was immunoSEQ multiplex PCR. Of approximately 2,000,000 clones detected, just over 90% appear once; the ten largest clones hold approximately 1.7%. The sequence was obtained from a young man in good health. Some clones in this sample may be carry-over from other donors' samples. The sequenced material came from naive CD8+ T cells from PBMCs. The chain combines TRBV4-1 with TRBJ1-5; D unresolved. DNA for the CDR3: TGCGCCAGCAGCCAAGATAGGCAGTCTAATCAGCCCCAGCATTTT. Translation: CASSQDRQSNQPQHF.